This T cell receptor (beta chain) is from a study of cytomegalovirus exposure and HLA in healthy donors. Points from the study as a whole: In vitro data verified a few CMV-associated chains as specific for CMV antigens. Rare TCR sequences dominated, though some public TCRs recurred in many donors.

The assay was immunoSEQ multiplex PCR, and TCRdb's table has in-frame clones only and misses some. The sample has 100,000 or so clones; 85% to 95% are singletons. A word on this clone: Its antigen is unidentified.

CDR3 length: 16 residues. V was pared by 2 bases and J by 0 bases, with 5 bases of the junction left unmatched. The V gene's germline CDR1 is MNHEY and CDR2 SVGAGI. The receptor's source is a woman aged 18-35 years in good health and CMV-seronegative. Sequencing was carried out using PBMCs. This rearrangement joins TRBV6-5 to TRBJ1-1; 8 nucleotides line up with TRBD1. The CDR3, as DNA: TGTGCCAGCAGTTACGGGGCAGGGGGCTTGAACACTGAAGCTTTCTTT. It codes for CASSYGAGGLNTEAFF.